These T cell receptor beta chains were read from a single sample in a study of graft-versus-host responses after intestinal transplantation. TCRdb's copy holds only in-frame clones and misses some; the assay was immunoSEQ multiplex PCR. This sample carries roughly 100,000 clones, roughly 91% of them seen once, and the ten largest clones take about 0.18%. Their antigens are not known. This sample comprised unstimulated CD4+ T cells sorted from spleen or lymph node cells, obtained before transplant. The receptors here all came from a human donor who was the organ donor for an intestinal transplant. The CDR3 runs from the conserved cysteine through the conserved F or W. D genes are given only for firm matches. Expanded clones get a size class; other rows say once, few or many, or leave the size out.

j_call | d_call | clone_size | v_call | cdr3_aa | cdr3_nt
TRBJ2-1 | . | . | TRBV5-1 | CASSPGALEGQFF | TGCGCCAGCAGCCCTGGTGCGCTAGAGGGGCAGTTCTTC
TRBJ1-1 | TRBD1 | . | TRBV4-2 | CASSQGDRGPEAFF | TGTGCCAGCAGCCAGGGGGACAGGGGACCCGAAGCTTTCTTT
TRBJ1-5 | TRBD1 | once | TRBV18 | CASSPRTGGNQPQHF | TGTGCCAGCTCACCACGGACAGGGGGCAATCAGCCCCAGCATTTT
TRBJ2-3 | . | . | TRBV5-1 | CASSLQRRGTDTQYF | TGCGCCAGCAGCTTGCAGCGGAGGGGCACAGATACGCAGTATTTT
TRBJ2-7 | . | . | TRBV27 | CASSLRGSHEQYF | TGTGCCAGCAGTTTGAGAGGGAGCCACGAGCAGTACTTC
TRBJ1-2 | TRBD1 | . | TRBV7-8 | CASSGTGGDGYTF | TGTGCCAGCAGCGGAACAGGGGGCGATGGCTACACCTTC
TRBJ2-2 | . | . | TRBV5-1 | CASSLELLTGELFF | TGCGCCAGCAGCTTGGAACTCTTAACCGGGGAGCTGTTTTTT
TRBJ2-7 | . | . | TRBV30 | CAWRIGRGYEQYF | TGTGCCTGGAGGATCGGCAGGGGCTACGAGCAGTACTTC
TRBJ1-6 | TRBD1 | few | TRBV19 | CASSPITGVSPLHF | TGTGCCAGTAGCCCCATCACAGGGGTCTCACCCCTCCACTTT
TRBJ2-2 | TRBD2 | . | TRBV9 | CASSVASGGGELFF | TGTGCCAGCAGTGTGGCTAGCGGGGGTGGGGAGCTGTTTTTT
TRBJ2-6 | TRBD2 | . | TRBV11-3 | CASSLAGGTGANVLTF | TGTGCCAGCAGCTTAGCGGGGGGGACTGGGGCCAACGTCCTGACTTTC
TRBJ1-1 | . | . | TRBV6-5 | CASTGNTEAFF | TGTGCCAGCACGGGGAACACTGAAGCTTTCTTT
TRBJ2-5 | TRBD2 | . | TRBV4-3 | CASSRKAGDETQYF | TGCGCCAGCAGCCGCAAGGCGGGGGACGAGACCCAGTACTTC
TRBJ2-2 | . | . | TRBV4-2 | CASSQDFSPPDSLFIAGELFF | TGTGCCAGCAGCCAAGATTTCTCTCCTCCGGACAGTCTTTTTATTGCCGGGGAGCTGTTTTTT
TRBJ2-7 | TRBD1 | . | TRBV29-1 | CSVEAITGGEQYF | TGCAGCGTTGAAGCCATTACAGGGGGCGAGCAGTACTTC
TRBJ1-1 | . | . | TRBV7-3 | CASSYRLVTEAFF | TGTGCCAGCAGCTACCGTTTAGTCACTGAAGCTTTCTTT
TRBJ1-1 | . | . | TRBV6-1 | CASSEWRVNTEAFF | TGTGCCAGCAGTGAGTGGAGGGTGAACACTGAAGCTTTCTTT
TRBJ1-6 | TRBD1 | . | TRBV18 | CASSLWTGDYNSPLHF | TGTGCCAGCTCGTTATGGACAGGGGACTATAATTCACCCCTCCACTTT
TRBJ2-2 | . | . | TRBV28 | CASSRDTLTGELFF | TGTGCCAGCAGTCGGGACACTCTTACCGGGGAGCTGTTTTTT
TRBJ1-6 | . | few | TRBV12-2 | CASRFLEDFYNSPLHF | TGTGCAAGTCGCTTTCTTGAGGACTTCTATAATTCACCCCTCCACTTT
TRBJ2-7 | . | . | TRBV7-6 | CASSLGRRGYEQYF | TGTGCCAGCAGCTTGGGCCGCAGGGGCTACGAGCAGTACTTC
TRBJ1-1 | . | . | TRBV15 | CATSSPPPGEAFF | TGTGCCACCAGCAGTCCTCCCCCGGGGGAAGCTTTCTTT